This T cell receptor beta chain comes out of a study of OX40 agonist ivuxolimab in advanced cancers. With respect to the entire study: Ivuxolimab was an agonistic, fully human IgG2 monoclonal antibody directed against OX40 (CD134), a costimulatory receptor. Intravenous ivuxolimab was administered to patients every 2 weeks at six dose levels: 0.01, 0.1, 0.3, 1.5, 3 and 10 mg/kg. Of the 50 or so patients in dose escalation, about 20 had hepatocellular carcinoma, approximately 15 had melanoma, 9 had renal cell carcinoma and 9 had head and neck cancer. A male proportion of 70% to 90% and a mean age of approximately 62 years, ranging from 23 to 79, were recorded for the dose-escalation cohort. Patients were allowed to have had prior anti-PD-1, anti-PD-L1 or anti-CTLA-4 therapy, and approximately 40% of the dose-escalation patients had been treated with checkpoint inhibitors. Partial responses were achieved by three dose-escalation patients, of whom one had hepatocellular carcinoma and two had cutaneous melanoma. The purpose of peripheral TCRbeta sequencing was to test whether ivuxolimab changed TCR sequence diversity and led to clonal T-cell expansion. The paper covers the monotherapy dose-escalation part of the phase I ivuxolimab trial, which included N of about 50 patients.

Its CDR3 holds 13 amino acids, cysteine through phenylalanine. The retained sequence is limited to the CDR3, 39 bases, with the frame set at the first base. CDR1 SGHTS and CDR2 YDEGEE were looked up in the germline V gene. Trimming removed 0 bases from V and 2 bases from J, leaving 6 bases between the germline ends. Note on this clone: This receptor's antigen is unknown. No qualities accompany the bases; no much larger clone lies one base away.

To sequence the TCRbeta CDR3 region, genomic DNA was isolated from the sorted cells. TCRbeta CDR3 regions were sequenced using the immunoSEQ Assay. TCRdb retrieved this table from immuneACCESS and kept in-frame rearrangements only. Not all clones are present; in checked studies, unresolved V genes account for under half, and no reason is known for the remainder. In all, the sample holds about 100,000 clones, and 90% to 95% of those were seen once. The biggest ten clones account for over 2.5% of the sample. General study outcomes and caveats: On average, CD8+ T cells showed more expanded clones than CD4+ T cells after ivuxolimab. The antigen specificity of the clonally expanded peripheral T cells was not determined. In the 0.1-3.0 mg/kg groups, partial responders were among the patients with the lowest normalized peripheral clonal expansion, particularly in CD8+ T cells. Low levels of normalized T-cell clonal expansion were also seen in some patients who did not respond. At doses of 0.1 to 3.0 mg/kg, clonal expansion of both CD4+ and CD8+ blood T cells was observed from baseline to week 6.

The trial excluded patients who had a history of autoimmune disease or who were on systemic immunosuppression. Peripheral blood for TCR sequencing was collected from all dose cohorts at baseline, on cycle 4 day 1, and on cycle 7 day 1. Samples came from an open-label, multicenter, first-in-human phase I dose-escalation trial of ivuxolimab. Adults with locally advanced or metastatic head and neck squamous cell, hepatocellular, melanoma or renal cell carcinoma were enrolled in the trial. Before TCR sequencing, CD4+ and CD8+ T cells were separately sorted from peripheral blood. Recombination joined TRBV5-8 with TRBJ2-7; the D gene is possibly TRBD1, with 6 bases matching. This clonotype was sampled from an adult with an advanced solid tumor such as melanoma, head and neck, liver or kidney cancer. The specimen was CD4+ or CD8+ T cells sorted from blood, collected in a trial of the OX40 agonist ivuxolimab. The CDR3 protein: CASSLGDTYEQYF. The sequenced DNA is TGTGCCAGCAGCTTGGGGGACACCTACGAGCAGTACTTC.